Listed below are T cell receptor beta chains from one sample, sequenced in a study of blood T cell repertoires in COVID-19. Here immunoSEQ multiplex PCR was the method, and the copy in TCRdb shows in-frame clones only, minus some. The sample shows about 99,000 clones, 75% to 85% of them seen only once. Sequencing was done on a sample of peripheral blood. The receptors were sampled from a man aged 60 to 75 with acute or convalescent COVID-19. The CDR3 runs from the conserved cysteine through the conserved F or W. The order of the fields is D gene, V gene, J gene, clone size, CDR3 DNA, CDR3 protein. D genes are given only for firm matches. The size of a clone is reported for some rows only, either as once, few or many, or as a class for expanded clones.

>TRBD1|TRBV5-1|TRBJ2-7|NA
TGCGCCAGCAGCTCAGACCCGGGACAGCAGACCTACGAGCAGTACTTC
CASSSDPGQQTYEQYF
>NA|TRBV11-1|TRBJ1-2|NA
TGTGCCAGCAGCTTATCGGCGGACTATGGCTACACCTTC
CASSLSADYGYTF
>NA|TRBV10-3|TRBJ2-5|once
TGTGCCATCAGTGAGTCGGGAGGCCCCCAAGAGACCCAGTACTTC
CAISESGGPQETQYF
>TRBD1|TRBV7-2|TRBJ1-1|once
TGTGCCAGCAGCCTCTACAGGGGTGGGAACACTGAAGCTTTCTTT
CASSLYRGGNTEAFF
>NA|TRBV7-2|TRBJ1-6|NA
TGTGCCAGCAGCCCCCGGGTGCAGGGTGGAGATTCACCCCTCCACTTT
CASSPRVQGGDSPLHF
>NA|TRBV5-1|TRBJ1-3|few
TGCGCCAGCAGCTTGGGGCCGGGGTTTGACACCATATATTTT
CASSLGPGFDTIYF
>NA|TRBV19|TRBJ1-5|NA
TGTGCCAGTAGTATACTAAAGGGCGGGGTTGGTCAGCCCCAGCATTTT
CASSILKGGVGQPQHF
>TRBD1|TRBV29-1|TRBJ1-1|NA
TGCAGCGCGGGAACAGGGGCGGGGAACACTGAAGCTTTCTTT
CSAGTGAGNTEAFF
>TRBD1|TRBV27|TRBJ1-5|NA
TGTGCCAGCAGTTCCCGACAGGGGGCAGATCAGCCCCAGCATTTT
CASSSRQGADQPQHF
>TRBD2|TRBV5-1|TRBJ2-4|NA
TGCGCCAGCAGCAGGGGACTAGCGGGAAACATTCAGTACTTC
CASSRGLAGNIQYF
>NA|TRBV24-1|TRBJ1-5|NA
TGTGCCACCAGTACTGGTTTTGGCAATCAGCCCCAGCATTTT
CATSTGFGNQPQHF
>TRBD2|TRBV29-1|TRBJ2-5|NA
TGCAGTGGCGGGGGGGCCGGGTCCGAGACCCAGTACTTC
CSGGGAGSETQYF
>NA|TRBV3-1/TRBV3-2|TRBJ1-5|NA
TGTGCCAGCAGCCAAGGGGGGGTAGTTCAGCCCCAGCATTTT
CASSQGGVVQPQHF
>NA|TRBV29-1|TRBJ2-3|NA
TGCAGCGTTGAGGGCGACAGAAGCACAGATACGCAGTATTTT
CSVEGDRSTDTQYF
>TRBD2|TRBV6-5|TRBJ2-2|NA
TGTGCCAGCAGTTTAGCGGGAGGGGGGGAGCTGTTTTTT
CASSLAGGGELFF
>TRBD1|TRBV2|TRBJ2-7|NA
TGTGCCAGCAGTGAGACAGGGATCTCCGAGCAGTACTTC
CASSETGISEQYF
>TRBD2|TRBV7-2|TRBJ2-7|few
TGTGCCAGCAGCTTAACTAGCGGGAGGGGTGTCGAGCAGTACTTC
CASSLTSGRGVEQYF
>NA|TRBV7-8|TRBJ2-7|NA
TGTGCCAGCAGCTTAGGTCTCACACATTACGAGCAGTACTTC
CASSLGLTHYEQYF
>TRBD1|TRBV5-1|TRBJ1-2|NA
TGCGCCAGCAGCTTGGGGGACAGGAACTATGGCTACACCTTC
CASSLGDRNYGYTF
>TRBD2|TRBV18|TRBJ2-2|NA
TGTGCCAGCTCACCGCGACTAGCTTCCGGGGAGCTGTTTTTT
CASSPRLASGELFF
>NA|TRBV7-3|TRBJ2-5|NA
TGTGCCAGCAGCTTAACGGGGGGAGAGACCCAGTACTTC
CASSLTGGETQYF
>TRBD2|TRBV11-3|TRBJ2-1|NA
TGTGCCAGCAGCTCCCAGGGACTAGCGGGAGGTTACGGTGAGCAGTTCTTC
CASSSQGLAGGYGEQFF
>NA|TRBV19|TRBJ2-1|NA
TGTGCCAGTAGTATAAAGGGGCAGGGGCCCTACAATGAGCAGTTCTTC
CASSIKGQGPYNEQFF
>NA|TRBV19|TRBJ2-7|NA
TGTGCCAGTAGTATAGCCCCAGGCATCTACGAGCAGTACTTC
CASSIAPGIYEQYF
>NA|TRBV25-1|TRBJ1-1|once
TGTGCCAGCAGTGAATCCAAGACCGGGACAGAAGCTTTCTTT
CASSESKTGTEAFF
>NA|TRBV27|TRBJ1-1|NA
TGTGCCAGCAGTTTCTGGGCCGACACTGAAGCTTTCTTT
CASSFWADTEAFF
>NA|TRBV20-1|TRBJ2-7|NA
TGCAGTGCTAGGGAGAACTACGAGCAGTACTTC
CSARENYEQYF
>NA|TRBV9|TRBJ2-2|NA
TGTGCCAGCAGCGTAGGTACGGGGGCGAACACCGGGGAGCTGTTTTTT
CASSVGTGANTGELFF
>NA|TRBV3-1/TRBV3-2|TRBJ1-2|NA
TGTGCCAGCAGCCAAGAAGGGGCGATCTATGGCTACACCTTC
CASSQEGAIYGYTF
>TRBD1|TRBV5-1|TRBJ2-3|NA
TGCGCCAGCAGCTTGAAGGGTGACAGGGCCCAGTTTGGCACAGATACGCAGTATTTT
CASSLKGDRAQFGTDTQYF
>NA|TRBV6-5|TRBJ1-6|NA
TGTGCCAGCAGTTACAGTAGCGGGGAGAATTCACCCCTCCACTTT
CASSYSSGENSPLHF
>TRBD1|TRBV7-9|TRBJ1-6|few
TGTGCCAGCAGCTTCGACAGGGTACTTTCGCCCCTCCACTTT
CASSFDRVLSPLHF
>TRBD2|TRBV18|TRBJ2-1|NA
TGTGCCAGCTCTCCCCGCGGACTAGCCAATGAGCAGTTCTTC
CASSPRGLANEQFF